The subject of this entry is one T cell receptor (beta chain). The repertoire was sequenced with immunoSEQ multiplex PCR; TCRdb's copy has only in-frame clones and lacks some. Among about 1.1 million clones, approximately 75% were seen once, and the ten largest hold almost 0.9%. V lost 7 bases to trimming and J lost 6 bases; unmatched junction nucleotides: 9. Germline V CDR1 and CDR2: SGHDN, FVKESK. The CDR3 extends over 15 amino acids. This sample was included in a study of shared clonotypes between healthy human individuals. On the study more broadly: Donor ages ranged 18 to 49 years: two women, a few men.

The sequencing input was memory CD4+ T cells from PBMCs. The subset denotes: CD45RA-negative fraction. The clonotype originates from a young man in good health. Some clones in this sample may be carry-over from other donors' samples. V usage is TRBV14 and J usage is TRBJ2-7; TRBD2 matches at 13 bases. CDR3 in DNA: TGTGCCAGCAACCTACTAGCGGGAGGGCCCCGCGAGCAGTACTTC. Residues: CASNLLAGGPREQYF.